This is a list of T cell receptor beta chains from one sample in a study of T-cell memory formation after mild COVID-19. TCRdb reanalysed the 5' RACE reads using MiXCR and keeps one entry per CDR3 protein. Of about 260,000 distinct CDR3 sequences in the sample, around 8% were seen once. The sequencing sample was made of PBMCs or a T cell subset sorted from them (not recorded which). These receptors came from a young man who had mild COVID-19 (a few samples of this study predate the infection). Cell type and time point are not known. CDR3s include the opening cysteine and the closing phenylalanine or tryptophan. The order of the fields is V gene, clone size, D gene, J gene, CDR3 protein, CDR3 DNA. The D gene is left open where the match is weak. For some rows the clone size is stated as once, few or many, or as a class when expanded; others skip it.

>TRBV7-2|many|TRBD1|TRBJ1-2
CASSPRTGGTNYGYTF
TGTGCCAGCAGCCCCCGGACAGGCGGGACTAACTATGGCTACACCTTC
>TRBV7-2|.|.|TRBJ2-5
CASSWGSNQETQYF
TGTGCCAGCAGCTGGGGGAGTAACCAAGAGACCCAGTACTTC
>TRBV12-3/TRBV12-4|many|TRBD2|TRBJ2-1
CASSSSGGANEQFF
TGTGCCAGCAGTTCTAGCGGGGGGGCGAATGAGCAGTTCTTC
>TRBV6-2/TRBV6-3|many|.|TRBJ1-1
CASSYSRDTEAFF
TGTGCCAGCAGTTACTCGAGAGACACTGAAGCTTTCTTT
>TRBV27|.|.|TRBJ1-6
CASMASGRNSPLHF
TGTGCCAGCATGGCAAGTGGGAGGAATTCACCCCTCCACTTT
>TRBV7-9|few|.|TRBJ1-1
CASISPANTEAFF
TGTGCCAGCATCTCCCCGGCGAACACTGAAGCTTTCTTT
>TRBV7-9|few|.|TRBJ2-1
CASSLVTGPLFSYNEQFF
TGTGCCAGCAGCTTAGTAACAGGACCCCTTTTCTCCTACAATGAGCAGTTCTTC
>TRBV19|.|TRBD2|TRBJ2-1
CASTMTSGGHNEQFF
TGTGCCAGTACTATGACTAGCGGGGGGCACAATGAGCAGTTCTTC
>TRBV5-1|few|.|TRBJ2-7
CASSSQPDSYEQYF
TGCGCCAGCAGCTCCCAACCGGATTCCTACGAGCAGTACTTC
>TRBV3-1|many|.|TRBJ2-4
CASSQGPQVNIQYF
TGTGCCAGCAGCCAAGGCCCCCAGGTGAACATTCAGTACTTC
>TRBV7-9|many|.|TRBJ1-1
CASNPLGNTEAFF
TGTGCCAGCAATCCTCTCGGGAACACTGAAGCTTTCTTT
>TRBV24-1|few|.|TRBJ2-2
CATSDSTTANTGELFF
TGTGCCACCAGTGATTCAACGACGGCGAACACCGGGGAGCTGTTTTTT
>TRBV27|.|TRBD2|TRBJ2-7
CASKTGGTYEQYF
TGTGCCAGCAAGACGGGGGGGACCTACGAGCAGTACTTC
>TRBV7-2|once|TRBD1|TRBJ2-1
CASSLVQGAYNEQFF
TGTGCCAGCAGCTTAGTACAGGGGGCCTACAATGAGCAGTTCTTC
>TRBV12-3/TRBV12-4|.|.|TRBJ1-5
CASSLGAGTSQPQHF
TGTGCCAGCAGTTTGGGGGCAGGGACAAGTCAGCCCCAGCATTTT
>TRBV9|few|TRBD2|TRBJ2-1
CASSVASGGSYNEQFF
TGTGCCAGCAGCGTAGCTAGCGGGGGGTCCTACAATGAGCAGTTCTTC
>TRBV25-1|.|TRBD1|TRBJ2-7
CASSEPGTGSYEQYF
TGTGCCAGCAGTGAGCCAGGGACAGGGTCCTACGAGCAGTACTTC
>TRBV6-2/TRBV6-3|many|TRBD1|TRBJ1-1
CASSYPWYRGKGAFF
TGTGCCAGCAGTTACCCTTGGTACAGGGGCAAGGGAGCTTTCTTT
>TRBV5-6|few|TRBD1|TRBJ2-1
CASSLWTGYNNEQFF
TGTGCCAGCAGCCTCTGGACAGGGTACAACAATGAGCAGTTCTTC
>TRBV29-1|.|.|TRBJ1-1
CSVPRNTEAFF
TGCAGCGTTCCTCGCAACACTGAAGCTTTCTTT
>TRBV19|.|TRBD1|TRBJ1-2
CASSIPGQHYGYTF
TGTGCCAGTAGTATTCCGGGACAGCACTATGGCTACACCTTC
>TRBV5-1|few|.|TRBJ1-2
CASSLDMGSSYGYTF
TGCGCCAGCAGCCTGGATATGGGCTCGTCCTATGGCTACACCTTC
>TRBV7-6|.|TRBD1|TRBJ1-4
CASSLPRQGGTNEKLFF
TGTGCCAGCAGCTTACCTAGACAGGGAGGAACTAATGAAAAACTGTTTTTT
>TRBV4-3|few|.|TRBJ2-3
CASSQEWAGRPTDTQYF
TGCGCCAGCAGCCAAGAGTGGGCGGGACGACCGACAGATACGCAGTATTTT
>TRBV4-3|few|.|TRBJ1-1
CASSPFGSGMNTEAFF
TGCGCCAGCAGCCCTTTTGGGTCAGGGATGAACACTGAAGCTTTCTTT
>TRBV20-1|.|.|TRBJ1-1
CSARVGGTEAFF
TGCAGTGCTAGAGTTGGGGGCACTGAAGCTTTCTTT
>TRBV12-3/TRBV12-4|many|.|TRBJ1-2
CASSPESYGYTF
TGTGCCAGCAGCCCCGAGAGTTATGGCTACACCTTC
>TRBV10-3|.|.|TRBJ1-1
CASREWGNTEAFF
TGTGCCTCCCGAGAGTGGGGGAACACTGAAGCTTTCTTT